The 10 T cell receptor beta chains in this list originate from one sample, sequenced in a study of T cell changes during pregnancy in multiple sclerosis. Repertoires were generated with immunoSEQ multiplex PCR, while TCRdb's copy carries only in-frame clones and drops some. The table includes more than 90,000 clones, approximately 90% detected once. Sample: peripheral blood, taken in the third trimester of pregnancy. These receptors were collected from a female donor with multiple sclerosis, enrolled in a pregnancy study.

This clone was found once. The rearrangement uses TRBV6-1 and TRBJ1-2; D not resolved. The CDR3 is made up of 13 amino acids. Trimming cost V 3 bases and J 8 bases, with 13 bases left between them. The germline V gene encodes CDR1 MNHNS and CDR2 SASEGT. DNA for the CDR3: TGTGCCAGCAGTGAGACCGGGGTGCAGGGCTACACCTTC. Protein product: CASSETGVQGYTF.

This clone was counted a few times. The chain carries TRBV2 and TRBJ1-2; a weak D match, TRBD1 (6 bases). Germline CDR1 is SNHLY and CDR2 is FYNNEI. V was pared by 2 bases and J by 4 bases, with 11 bases between. CDR3 size: 14 residues. CDR3: CASSESTGTYGYTF. DNA of the CDR3: TGTGCCAGCAGTGAAAGTACAGGGACCTATGGCTACACCTTC.

The rearrangement links TRBV5-1 to TRBJ2-7; 10 bases agree with TRBD2. Trimming cost V 4 bases and J 0 bases; bases outside gene matches: 13. This CDR3 contains 18 residues. The V gene's germline CDR1 is SGHRS and CDR2 YFSETQ. This chain's CDR3 is CASSLRGTSEGPSYEQYF. CDR3 sequence (DNA): TGCGCCAGCAGCCTACGGGGGACTAGCGAGGGGCCCTCCTACGAGCAGTACTTC.

CDR3 residues: CASSYLAGGLTTDTQYF. CDR3 nucleotides: TGTGCCAGCAGTTACTTAGCGGGAGGGCTAACCACAGATACGCAGTATTTT. The chain combines TRBV27 with TRBJ2-3, with 11 positions matching TRBD2. This CDR3 has 17 amino acids. J was trimmed by 2 bases and V by 4 bases; bases with no gene match: 8. Per the germline V gene, CDR1 is MNHEY and CDR2 is SMNVEV (reference sequence).

The V call is TRBV6-1, the J call TRBJ2-7; 10 nucleotides align to TRBD1. The CDR3 sequence is 15 residues long. Germline CDR1 is MNHNS and CDR2 is SASEGT. The junction had 1 base not matched to a gene; V was cut back by 2 bases and J by 0 bases. Here the CDR3 reads CASSERTGGSYEQYF. DNA for the CDR3: TGTGCCAGCAGTGAACGGACAGGGGGCTCCTACGAGCAGTACTTC.

V is TRBV15 and J is TRBJ1-1, with 7 bases matching TRBD1. The CDR3 spans 13 residues. In germline, CDR1 is LNHNV, CDR2 YYDKDF (reference sequence). Trimming at V came to 3 bases and at J to 6 bases, leaving 4 bases not matched to a gene. CDR3 DNA: TGTGCCACCAGCAGGGGGACAGTGTCTGAAGCTTTCTTT. Translated: CATSRGTVSEAFF.

This clone appeared a single time. The V call is TRBV30, the J call TRBJ2-3, with 8 bases aligning to TRBD2. The V gene end was trimmed by 0 bases and the J gene end by 6 bases; junction bases not matched to a gene: 8. The CDR3 runs to 15 residues. Germline V CDR1 and CDR2: GTSNPN, SVGIG (reference sequence). CDR3 sequence (DNA): TGTGCCTGGAGTGTCCCGGGGGGGCTTCTTGATACGCAGTATTTT. Translation gives CAWSVPGGLLDTQYF.

The chain has TRBV2 and TRBJ2-7; TRBD1 matches 7 bases. Germline lookup yields CDR1 SNHLY and CDR2 FYNNEI. Trimming cost V 8 bases and J 4 bases; bases outside gene matches: 11. The CDR3 extends over 14 amino acids. The CDR3 sequence: CASSGDSQVYEQYF. The CDR3 nucleotides read TGTGCCAGCTCTGGGGACAGCCAGGTGTACGAGCAGTACTTC.

This chain uses TRBV7-9 with TRBJ2-2; tentatively, D is TRBD1 (7 bases). Germline V CDR1 and CDR2: SEHNR, FQNEAQ (reference sequence). This CDR3 region has 15 residues. Trimming took 3 bases from V and 3 from J, leaving 11 bases between them. The CDR3 nucleotides read TGTGCCAGCAGCTTTACAGGGGAGGACACCGGGGAGCTGTTTTTT. Translated: CASSFTGEDTGELFF.

This chain joins TRBV10-3 and TRBJ1-1; 8 nucleotides match TRBD1. The J segment lost 4 bases and the V segment lost 6 bases, leaving 4 bases of the junction unmatched. The CDR3 has 13 amino acids. Germline assignment: CDR1 ENHRY and CDR2 SYGVKD. CDR3 nucleotides: TGTGCCATCAGACAGGGGGTGGGCACTGAAGCTTTCTTT. It codes for CAIRQGVGTEAFF.